Listed below are T cell receptor beta chains from one sample, sequenced in a study of molecular identifiers for immune sequencing clone quantification. TCRdb reprocessed the PCR reads via MiXCR and lists one record per CDR3 protein. The sample lists 85,000 to 100,000 distinct CDR3 sequences, 21% occurring once. Sequencing used naive CD8+ T cells from blood, with Jurkat cell RNA spiked in. All receptors derive from a human donor in good health. Some libraries in this study had Jurkat cell RNA spiked in. Each CDR3 is given with its conserved first and last residue. The order of the fields is J gene, D gene, clone size, V gene, CDR3 DNA, CDR3 protein. D genes are given only for firm matches. Clone size is shown for a subset of rows, as once, few, many or a class of expanded clone.

>TRBJ2-7|.|many|TRBV20-1
TGCAGTGCTAGACCCCTTGCCGGGACCTACGAGCAGTACTTC
CSARPLAGTYEQYF
>TRBJ2-1|.|.|TRBV6-5
TGTGCCAGCAGTTACCCTAATAACAATGAGCAGTTCTTC
CASSYPNNNEQFF
>TRBJ2-7|.|many|TRBV20-1
TGCAGTGCTAGAGGCCGCGGGGGCCACAGCTCCTACGAGCAGTACTTC
CSARGRGGHSSYEQYF
>TRBJ2-3|TRBD2|many|TRBV6-4
TGTGCCAGCAGTGACGGCTATCCTAGCGGGTCTTACACAGATACGCAGTATTTT
CASSDGYPSGSYTDTQYF
>TRBJ2-1|.|.|TRBV27
TGTGCCAGCAGTTCTAGCGCGACGAGCTCCTACAATGAGCAGTTCTTC
CASSSSATSSYNEQFF
>TRBJ1-3|.|many|TRBV7-6
TGTGCCAGCAGCTTATATCCGGCGAGCTCTGGAAACACCATATATTTT
CASSLYPASSGNTIYF
>TRBJ1-1|.|many|TRBV6-2/TRBV6-3
TGTGCCAGCAGCCCAAATCTCTACACTGAAGCTTTCTTT
CASSPNLYTEAFF
>TRBJ2-1|.|few|TRBV4-3
TGCGCCAGCAGCCTACTTGTCGGGAACACCTACAATGAGCAGTTCTTC
CASSLLVGNTYNEQFF
>TRBJ1-1|TRBD1|few|TRBV27
TGTGCCAGCGGGCCGCTGACAGGGGGCACTGAAGCTTTCTTT
CASGPLTGGTEAFF
>TRBJ1-4|.|many|TRBV7-6
TGTGCCAGCAGCTTAGAGGCAGGACCTGCAACTAATGAAAAACTGTTTTTT
CASSLEAGPATNEKLFF